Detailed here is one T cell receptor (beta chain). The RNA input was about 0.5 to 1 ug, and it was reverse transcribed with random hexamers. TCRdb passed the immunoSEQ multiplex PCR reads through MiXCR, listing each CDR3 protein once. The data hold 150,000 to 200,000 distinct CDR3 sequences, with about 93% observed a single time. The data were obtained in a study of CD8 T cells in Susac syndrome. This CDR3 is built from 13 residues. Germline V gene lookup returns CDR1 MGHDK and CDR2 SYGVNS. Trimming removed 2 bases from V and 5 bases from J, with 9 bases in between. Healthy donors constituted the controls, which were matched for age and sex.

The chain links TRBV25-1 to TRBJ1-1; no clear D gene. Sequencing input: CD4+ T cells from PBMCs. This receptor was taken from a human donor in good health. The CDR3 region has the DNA TGTGCCAGCAGTGAAGATCAGCGAACTGAAGCTTTCTTT. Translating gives CASSEDQRTEAFF.